This T cell receptor (beta chain) was captured in a study of T cells in Graves' hyperthyroidism and ophthalmopathy. About the research overall: At initial diagnosis, before any treatment had begun, peripheral blood was obtained. Whole-study findings and limits: Most thyroid clonotypes that were expanded above 0.001 also turned up in blood.

This clonotype was counted ten times or more. Its antigen is not identified. One base away lies a much larger clone, so this may be a sequencing read error. Germline CDR1 GTSNPN, CDR2 SVGIG (reference sequence). The length of the CDR3 is 12 residues. Diagnoses were made from clinical symptoms, serum measures (thyroxine and TRAb), thyroid ultrasound and orbital computed tomography. The blood sample was taken at first hyperthyroidism diagnosis, before any ophthalmopathy symptoms. Amplification of TCR beta CDR3 regions was performed using RNA transcripts as template. Researchers ran a first-round RT-PCR on the TCR CDR3 using the HTBI primer set. TCRdb reprocessed the multiplex PCR reads via MiXCR and lists one record per CDR3 protein. The sample includes some 270,000 distinct CDR3 sequences, roughly 15% of them seen just once.

This chain joins TRBV30 and TRBJ1-1; D uncertain. The sequencing sample was made of blood. The sequence was collected from a woman between 25 and 40 years old with Graves' hyperthyroidism that later progressed to Graves' ophthalmopathy. In nucleotides, the CDR3 is TGTGTCTGGAGTCGGCTGAACACTGAAGCTTTCTTT. Translation gives CVWSRLNTEAFF.